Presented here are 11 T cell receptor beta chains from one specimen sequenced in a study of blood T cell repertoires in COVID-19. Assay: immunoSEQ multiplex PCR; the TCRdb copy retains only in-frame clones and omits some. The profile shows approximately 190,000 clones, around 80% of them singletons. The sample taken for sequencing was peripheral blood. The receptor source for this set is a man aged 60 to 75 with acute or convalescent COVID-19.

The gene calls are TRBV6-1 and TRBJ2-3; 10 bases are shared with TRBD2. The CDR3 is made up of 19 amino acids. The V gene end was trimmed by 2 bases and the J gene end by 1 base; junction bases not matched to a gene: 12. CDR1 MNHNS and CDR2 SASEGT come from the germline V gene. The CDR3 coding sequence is TGTGCCAGCAGTGAAAGCGGGGGGGGCTTGTACCAAGGCACAGATACGCAGTATTTT. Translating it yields CASSESGGGLYQGTDTQYF.

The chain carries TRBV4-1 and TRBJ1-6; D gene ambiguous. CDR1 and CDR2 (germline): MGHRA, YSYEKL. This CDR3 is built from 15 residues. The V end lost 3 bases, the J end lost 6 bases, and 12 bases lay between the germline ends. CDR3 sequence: CASSQPQAINSPLHF. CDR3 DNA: TGCGCCAGCAGCCAGCCCCAGGCCATTAATTCACCCCTCCACTTT.

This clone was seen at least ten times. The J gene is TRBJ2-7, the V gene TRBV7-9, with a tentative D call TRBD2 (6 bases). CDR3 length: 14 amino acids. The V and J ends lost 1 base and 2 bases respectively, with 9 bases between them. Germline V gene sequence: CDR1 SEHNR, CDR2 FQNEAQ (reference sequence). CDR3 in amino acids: CASSLDTSPYEQYF. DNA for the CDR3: TGTGCCAGCAGCTTAGATACTAGCCCCTACGAGCAGTACTTC.

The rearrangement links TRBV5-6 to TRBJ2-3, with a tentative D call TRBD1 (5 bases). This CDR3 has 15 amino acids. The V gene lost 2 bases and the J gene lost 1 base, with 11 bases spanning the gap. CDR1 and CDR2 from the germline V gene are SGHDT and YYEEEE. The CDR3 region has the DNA TGTGCCAGCAGCTTTAAAAAAGGGGGCACAGATACGCAGTATTTT. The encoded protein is CASSFKKGGTDTQYF.

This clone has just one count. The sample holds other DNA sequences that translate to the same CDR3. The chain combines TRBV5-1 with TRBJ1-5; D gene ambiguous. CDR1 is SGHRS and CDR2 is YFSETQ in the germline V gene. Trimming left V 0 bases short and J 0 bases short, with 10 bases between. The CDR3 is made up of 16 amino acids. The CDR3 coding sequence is TGCGCCAGCAGCTTGGGGGCGGGGAATAGCAATCAGCCCCAGCATTTT. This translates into CASSLGAGNSNQPQHF.

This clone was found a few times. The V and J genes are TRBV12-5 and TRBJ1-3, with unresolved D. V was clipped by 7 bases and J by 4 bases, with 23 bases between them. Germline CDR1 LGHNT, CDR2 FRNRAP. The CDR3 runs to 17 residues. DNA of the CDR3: TGTGCTAGTGCTTCGGGGTGGGTCGACCCCGGGGGAAACACCATATATTTT. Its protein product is CASASGWVDPGGNTIYF.

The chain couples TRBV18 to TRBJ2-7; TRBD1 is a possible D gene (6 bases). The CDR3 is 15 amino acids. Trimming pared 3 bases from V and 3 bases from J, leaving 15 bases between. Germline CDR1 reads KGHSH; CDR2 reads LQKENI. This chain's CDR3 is CASSPTGLQDYEQYF. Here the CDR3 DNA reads TGTGCCAGCTCACCCACAGGGTTACAGGACTACGAGCAGTACTTC.

CDR3 sequence: CAWKRETYEQYF. In DNA form, the CDR3 reads TGTGCCTGGAAACGAGAAACCTACGAGCAGTACTTC. This sequence joins TRBV30 and TRBJ2-7; D not resolved. CDR3 length: 12 amino acids. V was cut by 4 bases and J by 2 bases, with 9 bases left in between. Germline V gives CDR1 GTSNPN, CDR2 SVGIG (reference sequence).

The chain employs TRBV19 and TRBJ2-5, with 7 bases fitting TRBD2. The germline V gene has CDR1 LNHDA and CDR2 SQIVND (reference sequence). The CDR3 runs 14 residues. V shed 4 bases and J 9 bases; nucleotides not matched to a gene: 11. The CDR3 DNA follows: TGTGCCAGTAGTAATGCGGGGGACTTCAGGGCCCAGTACTTC. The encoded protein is CASSNAGDFRAQYF.

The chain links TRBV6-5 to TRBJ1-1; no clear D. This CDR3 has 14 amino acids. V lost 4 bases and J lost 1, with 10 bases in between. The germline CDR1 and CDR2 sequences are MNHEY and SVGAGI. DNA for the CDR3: TGTGCCAGCAGTTCTGCCAGGCGGAACACTGAAGCTTTCTTT. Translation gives CASSSARRNTEAFF.

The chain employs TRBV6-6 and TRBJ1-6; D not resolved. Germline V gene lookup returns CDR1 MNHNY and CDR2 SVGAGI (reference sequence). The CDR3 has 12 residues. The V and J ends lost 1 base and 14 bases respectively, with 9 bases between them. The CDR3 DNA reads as TGTGCCAGCAGTTACTACCGGGAAACCCTCCACTTT. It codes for CASSYYRETLHF.